Reported below is one TCR beta chain. The data belong to a study of long-term antiretroviral therapy in people with HIV. CDR1 is SNHLY and CDR2 is FYNNEI in the germline V gene. The CDR3 length is 11 residues. Trimming took 8 bases from V and 3 from J, leaving 7 bases between them. Sequencing relied on immunoSEQ assay v3.0, run at survey level. TCRdb's copy holds only in-frame clones and misses some; the assay was immunoSEQ multiplex PCR. The sample contains over 10,000 clones, about 78% of which appear only once. Sequenced material: unsorted PBMCs, taken 1.3 years after starting antiretroviral therapy. This chain links TRBV2 with TRBJ2-5; D is unresolved. The receptor was derived from a young woman with HIV. The CDR3 DNA is TGTGCCAGCTCCAAAAAAGAGACCCAGTACTTC. Translating it yields CASSKKETQYF.